A selection of T cell receptor beta chains follows, all from one sample in a study of blood T cell repertoires in COVID-19. Using immunoSEQ multiplex PCR, the repertoire was profiled, and TCRdb retains in-frame clones only, with some absent. The profile covers over 15,000 clones, with roughly nine tenths appearing a single time and more than 20% taken by the ten largest. Sequencing input: peripheral blood. The receptor set was obtained from a man between 60 and 75 years old with acute or convalescent COVID-19. CDR3s include the opening cysteine and the closing phenylalanine or tryptophan. D genes are given only for firm matches. The listing skips clone size in some rows; elsewhere it reads once, few, many or a size class.

D gene: TRBD1; V gene: TRBV28; clone size: -; J gene: TRBJ2-5; CDR3 protein: CASSPTTGGETQYF; CDR3 DNA: TGTGCCAGCAGTCCCACGACAGGGGGAGAGACCCAGTACTTC
D gene: -; V gene: TRBV28; clone size: once; J gene: TRBJ1-1; CDR3 protein: CASSPPQPMNTEAFF; CDR3 DNA: TGTGCCAGCAGCCCACCACAACCCATGAACACTGAAGCTTTCTTT
D gene: -; V gene: TRBV12-2; clone size: -; J gene: TRBJ2-1; CDR3 protein: CASRRREPTYEQFF; CDR3 DNA: TGTGCAAGTCGCCGCCGGGAACCCACATATGAGCAGTTCTTC
D gene: -; V gene: TRBV27; clone size: -; J gene: TRBJ1-4; CDR3 protein: CASRPGKGVSEKLFF; CDR3 DNA: TGTGCCAGCAGGCCCGGGAAGGGTGTAAGTGAAAAACTGTTTTTT
D gene: TRBD2; V gene: TRBV30; clone size: -; J gene: TRBJ2-6; CDR3 protein: CAWTTLGGSGANVLTF; CDR3 DNA: TGTGCCTGGACCACCTTGGGGGGGTCTGGGGCCAACGTCCTGACTTTC
D gene: -; V gene: TRBV6-4; clone size: -; J gene: TRBJ2-2; CDR3 protein: CASSGEAGAPGELFF; CDR3 DNA: TGTGCCAGCAGTGGGGAAGCAGGGGCCCCCGGGGAGCTGTTTTTT
D gene: -; V gene: TRBV2; clone size: -; J gene: TRBJ2-7; CDR3 protein: CASSESPGSTYEQYF; CDR3 DNA: TGTGCCAGCAGTGAATCCCCAGGGTCTACCTACGAGCAGTACTTC
D gene: TRBD2; V gene: TRBV15; clone size: -; J gene: TRBJ2-3; CDR3 protein: CATSREPWGGITDTQYF; CDR3 DNA: TGTGCCACCAGCAGAGAACCCTGGGGAGGGATCACAGATACGCAGTATTTT
D gene: -; V gene: TRBV10-3; clone size: -; J gene: TRBJ1-2; CDR3 protein: CATENGAGDIRGLGYTF; CDR3 DNA: TGTGCCACGGAGAACGGGGCAGGGGATATTCGTGGCCTAGGCTACACCTTC
D gene: TRBD1; V gene: TRBV18; clone size: once; J gene: TRBJ2-5; CDR3 protein: CASSPTPGQGEETQYF; CDR3 DNA: TGTGCCAGCTCACCAACCCCAGGCCAGGGGGAAGAGACCCAGTACTTC
D gene: TRBD1; V gene: TRBV5-6; clone size: -; J gene: TRBJ2-3; CDR3 protein: CASSLLDRVDTQYF; CDR3 DNA: TGTGCCAGCAGCTTACTGGACAGGGTGGATACGCAGTATTTT
D gene: TRBD1; V gene: TRBV3-1/TRBV3-2; clone size: -; J gene: TRBJ1-3; CDR3 protein: CASSPPGDSGNTIYF; CDR3 DNA: TGTGCCAGCAGCCCCCCGGGGGACAGCGGAAACACCATATATTTT
D gene: -; V gene: TRBV5-1; clone size: -; J gene: TRBJ1-6; CDR3 protein: CASSLDPRGVNSPLHF; CDR3 DNA: TGCGCCAGCAGCTTGGACCCCAGGGGCGTGAATTCACCCCTCCACTTT
D gene: -; V gene: TRBV5-4; clone size: -; J gene: TRBJ1-2; CDR3 protein: CASSLAGANYGYTF; CDR3 DNA: TGTGCCAGCAGCTTGGCCGGGGCTAACTATGGCTACACCTTC
D gene: -; V gene: TRBV27; clone size: -; J gene: TRBJ2-7; CDR3 protein: CASSPLPGVKQYF; CDR3 DNA: TGTGCCAGCAGTCCACTCCCAGGGGTGAAGCAGTACTTC
D gene: -; V gene: TRBV5-1; clone size: -; J gene: TRBJ2-1; CDR3 protein: CASSLTGNEQFF; CDR3 DNA: TGCGCCAGCAGCCTAACTGGCAATGAGCAGTTCTTC
D gene: TRBD2; V gene: TRBV15; clone size: once; J gene: TRBJ2-3; CDR3 protein: CATSTLAGVSTDTQYF; CDR3 DNA: TGTGCCACCAGCACCTTAGCGGGGGTGTCCACAGATACGCAGTATTTT
D gene: -; V gene: TRBV6-1; clone size: -; J gene: TRBJ1-2; CDR3 protein: CASSEVSNNYGYTF; CDR3 DNA: TGTGCCAGCAGTGAAGTGAGCAATAACTATGGCTACACCTTC
D gene: -; V gene: TRBV6-5; clone size: -; J gene: TRBJ1-5; CDR3 protein: CASSPRRHQPQHF; CDR3 DNA: TGTGCCAGCAGCCCCAGGCGACATCAGCCCCAGCATTTT
D gene: TRBD1; V gene: TRBV28; clone size: -; J gene: TRBJ1-3; CDR3 protein: CASSPDRVNTIYF; CDR3 DNA: TGTGCCAGCAGTCCCGACAGGGTTAACACCATATATTTT
D gene: -; V gene: TRBV5-1; clone size: -; J gene: TRBJ2-3; CDR3 protein: CASSLGRVTDTQYF; CDR3 DNA: TGCGCCAGCAGCTTGGGCAGGGTCACAGATACGCAGTATTTT
D gene: TRBD1; V gene: TRBV9; clone size: -; J gene: TRBJ1-4; CDR3 protein: CASSPQGANEKLFF; CDR3 DNA: TGTGCCAGCAGCCCTCAGGGGGCTAATGAAAAACTGTTTTTT
D gene: -; V gene: TRBV21-1; clone size: once; J gene: TRBJ1-1; CDR3 protein: CASKGNWGYTEAFF; CDR3 DNA: TGTGCCAGCAAAGGGAATTGGGGCTACACTGAAGCTTTCTTT
D gene: -; V gene: TRBV6-5; clone size: -; J gene: TRBJ2-3; CDR3 protein: CATIHPGTDTQYF; CDR3 DNA: TGTGCCACCATTCACCCGGGCACAGATACGCAGTATTTT
D gene: -; V gene: TRBV5-5; clone size: few; J gene: TRBJ2-1; CDR3 protein: CASSLRRVGNEQFF; CDR3 DNA: TGTGCCAGCAGCTTGAGACGGGTGGGCAATGAGCAGTTCTTC
D gene: -; V gene: TRBV6-4; clone size: -; J gene: TRBJ2-3; CDR3 protein: CASSDRAEGADTQYF; CDR3 DNA: TGTGCCAGCAGTGACAGAGCGGAGGGCGCAGATACGCAGTATTTT
D gene: -; V gene: TRBV5-6; clone size: -; J gene: TRBJ2-7; CDR3 protein: CASSLLGGEQYF; CDR3 DNA: TGTGCCAGCAGCTTGCTGGGAGGCGAGCAGTACTTC
D gene: -; V gene: TRBV19; clone size: -; J gene: TRBJ2-2; CDR3 protein: CASSIVGGAAGELFF; CDR3 DNA: TGTGCCAGTAGTATAGTAGGAGGGGCGGCCGGGGAGCTGTTTTTT
D gene: TRBD1; V gene: TRBV7-9; clone size: -; J gene: TRBJ1-5; CDR3 protein: CASRPITGGPEGQPQHF; CDR3 DNA: TGTGCCAGCAGACCAATAACAGGGGGCCCGGAAGGCCAGCCCCAGCATTTT
D gene: TRBD1; V gene: TRBV28; clone size: -; J gene: TRBJ1-2; CDR3 protein: CASSAWTGWGYTF; CDR3 DNA: TGTGCCAGCAGTGCCTGGACAGGCTGGGGCTACACCTTC
D gene: TRBD1; V gene: TRBV29-1; clone size: -; J gene: TRBJ1-1; CDR3 protein: CSVGQGRTEAFF; CDR3 DNA: TGCAGCGTAGGACAGGGGCGGACTGAAGCTTTCTTT
D gene: -; V gene: TRBV7-2; clone size: -; J gene: TRBJ2-7; CDR3 protein: CASSLSREREQYF; CDR3 DNA: TGTGCCAGCAGTCTCAGCCGGGAGAGGGAGCAGTACTTC
D gene: TRBD1; V gene: TRBV30; clone size: -; J gene: TRBJ1-3; CDR3 protein: CAWSRDSGSGNTIYF; CDR3 DNA: TGTGCCTGGAGCCGGGACAGTGGCTCTGGAAACACCATATATTTT
D gene: -; V gene: TRBV14; clone size: -; J gene: TRBJ2-1; CDR3 protein: CASSPRVGLDEQFF; CDR3 DNA: TGTGCCAGCAGCCCACGGGTTGGTTTAGATGAGCAGTTCTTC
D gene: -; V gene: TRBV12-5; clone size: -; J gene: TRBJ2-3; CDR3 protein: CASQDRRTDTQYF; CDR3 DNA: TGTGCTAGCCAGGACAGACGCACAGATACGCAGTATTTT
D gene: TRBD1; V gene: TRBV3-1/TRBV3-2; clone size: -; J gene: TRBJ2-7; CDR3 protein: CASSQNRGDEQYF; CDR3 DNA: TGTGCCAGCAGCCAAAACAGGGGTGACGAGCAGTACTTC
D gene: TRBD2; V gene: TRBV25-1; clone size: -; J gene: TRBJ2-1; CDR3 protein: CASGLAGGAYNEQFF; CDR3 DNA: TGTGCCAGCGGACTCGCGGGAGGTGCCTACAATGAGCAGTTCTTC
D gene: TRBD1; V gene: TRBV27; clone size: -; J gene: TRBJ2-7; CDR3 protein: CASSTLGTGGEQYF; CDR3 DNA: TGTGCCAGCAGCACACTCGGGACAGGGGGAGAGCAGTACTTC
D gene: TRBD1; V gene: TRBV30; clone size: once; J gene: TRBJ1-2; CDR3 protein: CAWNSTGGRYYGYTF; CDR3 DNA: TGTGCCTGGAATTCCACAGGGGGTAGGTACTATGGCTACACCTTC
D gene: TRBD1; V gene: TRBV13; clone size: -; J gene: TRBJ2-7; CDR3 protein: CASSFWPGQGSHEQYF; CDR3 DNA: TGTGCCAGCAGCTTTTGGCCGGGACAGGGATCCCACGAGCAGTACTTC
D gene: -; V gene: TRBV12-3/TRBV12-4; clone size: -; J gene: TRBJ1-5; CDR3 protein: CASGGQPNQPQHF; CDR3 DNA: TGTGCCAGCGGCGGGCAGCCCAATCAGCCCCAGCATTTT
D gene: TRBD1; V gene: TRBV2; clone size: -; J gene: TRBJ1-4; CDR3 protein: CASVGTAATNEKLFF; CDR3 DNA: TGTGCCAGCGTAGGGACAGCCGCAACTAATGAAAAACTGTTTTTT
D gene: -; V gene: TRBV11-2; clone size: -; J gene: TRBJ2-4; CDR3 protein: CASSLEGAKGNIQYF; CDR3 DNA: TGTGCCAGCAGCTTAGAGGGGGCGAAAGGAAACATTCAGTACTTC
D gene: -; V gene: TRBV7-9; clone size: -; J gene: TRBJ1-4; CDR3 protein: CASSVQGDEKLFF; CDR3 DNA: TGTGCCAGCAGCGTACAGGGAGATGAAAAACTGTTTTTT
D gene: -; V gene: TRBV7-9; clone size: -; J gene: TRBJ1-4; CDR3 protein: CASSPSGNTDEKLFF; CDR3 DNA: TGTGCCAGCAGCCCATCCGGGAACACCGATGAAAAACTGTTTTTT
D gene: TRBD1; V gene: TRBV4-1; clone size: -; J gene: TRBJ1-4; CDR3 protein: CASSQGQGATEKLFF; CDR3 DNA: TGCGCCAGCAGCCAAGGACAGGGGGCGACTGAAAAACTGTTTTTT
D gene: TRBD1; V gene: TRBV9; clone size: -; J gene: TRBJ1-3; CDR3 protein: CASSGPGTGATYSGNTIYF; CDR3 DNA: TGTGCCAGCAGCGGACCCGGGACAGGGGCCACTTACTCTGGAAACACCATATATTTT
D gene: -; V gene: TRBV25-1; clone size: medium-sized; J gene: TRBJ2-7; CDR3 protein: CASSDQGEQYF; CDR3 DNA: TGTGCCAGCAGTGATCAGGGCGAGCAGTACTTC
D gene: TRBD1; V gene: TRBV6-5; clone size: -; J gene: TRBJ2-1; CDR3 protein: CASMNRGLGNEQFF; CDR3 DNA: TGTGCCAGCATGAACAGGGGATTGGGGAATGAGCAGTTCTTC
D gene: -; V gene: TRBV28; clone size: -; J gene: TRBJ1-4; CDR3 protein: CASSTSGTNEKLFF; CDR3 DNA: TGTGCCAGCAGCACCTCGGGGACTAATGAAAAACTGTTTTTT
D gene: -; V gene: TRBV18; clone size: -; J gene: TRBJ1-2; CDR3 protein: CASSPGDSNYGYTF; CDR3 DNA: TGTGCCAGCTCACCGGGAGATTCTAACTATGGCTACACCTTC
D gene: TRBD2; V gene: TRBV6-5; clone size: -; J gene: TRBJ2-3; CDR3 protein: CASNTGTSEEYF; CDR3 DNA: TGTGCCAGCAATACCGGGACTAGCGAGGAGTATTTT
D gene: TRBD2; V gene: TRBV30; clone size: -; J gene: TRBJ2-7; CDR3 protein: CAWSVSGGTYEQYF; CDR3 DNA: TGTGCCTGGAGTGTCAGCGGGGGGACCTACGAGCAGTACTTC
D gene: -; V gene: TRBV2; clone size: -; J gene: TRBJ1-4; CDR3 protein: CASSGLRDNEKLFF; CDR3 DNA: TGTGCCAGCAGTGGGCTCAGGGATAATGAAAAACTGTTTTTT
D gene: TRBD1; V gene: TRBV19; clone size: -; J gene: TRBJ1-2; CDR3 protein: CASSLEGQGNYGYTF; CDR3 DNA: TGTGCCAGTAGTTTAGAGGGACAGGGGAACTATGGCTACACCTTC
D gene: TRBD1; V gene: TRBV3-1/TRBV3-2; clone size: -; J gene: TRBJ2-4; CDR3 protein: CASSHRGITKNIQYF; CDR3 DNA: TGTGCCAGCAGCCACAGGGGGATAACCAAAAACATTCAGTACTTC
D gene: TRBD1; V gene: TRBV29-1; clone size: -; J gene: TRBJ2-3; CDR3 protein: CSVLQGRTSTDTQYF; CDR3 DNA: TGCAGCGTCCTACAGGGGAGAACTAGCACAGATACGCAGTATTTT
D gene: -; V gene: TRBV20-1; clone size: few; J gene: TRBJ2-2; CDR3 protein: CSAPGFGELFF; CDR3 DNA: TGCAGTGCTCCCGGGTTCGGGGAGCTGTTTTTT